The 12 T cell receptor beta chains below all came from one sample that was sequenced in a study of vaccination and CD4 T cells after COVID-19. The Oncomine TCR Beta short-read assay was applied to DNA of cultured CD4+ T cells. TCRdb reanalysed the PCR reads using MiXCR and keeps one entry per CDR3 protein. This sample carries 23,000 or so distinct CDR3 sequences, around 46% of them seen once, and the ten largest clones take around 5.2%. Time point reported: late sampling 161 to 241 days after vaccination in three convalescent patients. The treatment is: roughly 10-day PBMC culture with coronavirus spike peptide pools or control peptides (ViraFEST assay). No antigens are known for them. The starting material was CD4+ T cells from blood, cultured in vitro, obtained about 7 months after SARS-CoV-2 vaccination. The receptors originated from a human donor who had recovered from COVID-19.

The chain carries TRBV6-1 and TRBJ1-5; D is uncertain. The CDR3 is 13 amino acids. Germline CDR1 MNHNS, CDR2 SASEGT. The germline V and J ends were trimmed by 4 bases and 4 bases, with 8 bases remaining between them. CDR3 region: CASSGQENQPQHF. CDR3 sequence (DNA): TGTGCCAGCAGTGGGCAGGAAAATCAGCCCCAGCATTTT.

This clonotype was seen more than once but under ten times. The chain uses TRBV7-8 and TRBJ1-1; no clear D gene. This CDR3 contains 14 residues. The V gene lost 4 bases and the J gene lost 6 bases, with 15 bases spanning the gap. From germline, CDR1 is SGHVS and CDR2 FQNEAQ. The CDR3 coding sequence is TGTGCCAGCAGCTCCCTCCGAGGTTACGCTGAAGCTTTCTTT. This translates into CASSSLRGYAEAFF.

The chain has TRBV9 and TRBJ2-3, with a weak D call TRBD2 (6 bases). The V end lost 0 bases, the J end lost 4 bases, and 6 bases lay between the germline ends. Per the germline V gene, CDR1 is SGDLS and CDR2 is YYNGEE. This CDR3 is built from 13 residues. The CDR3 spells CASSVVAADTQYF. As DNA, the CDR3 is TGTGCCAGCAGCGTAGTAGCGGCAGATACGCAGTATTTT. The whole variable domain, remainder taken from reference TRBV9 and TRBJ2-3, is DSGVTQTPKHLITATGQRVTLRCSPRSGDLSVYWYQQSLDQGLQFLIQYYNGEERAKGNILERFSAQQFPDLHSELNLSSLELGDSALYFCASSVVAADTQYFGPGTRLTVL.

V usage is TRBV4-2 and J usage is TRBJ2-6; D perhaps matches TRBD1 (5 bases). Germline V gene lookup returns CDR1 LGHNA and CDR2 YNFKEQ. The V and J ends lost 0 bases and 4 bases respectively, with 10 bases between them. The CDR3 is made up of 16 amino acids. CDR3 coding DNA: TGTGCCAGCAGCCAAGATGGGGCGCAAGGGGCCAACGTCCTGACTTTC. Encoded protein: CASSQDGAQGANVLTF.

This clonotype was seen more than once but under ten times. This chain links TRBV27 with TRBJ2-5; TRBD1 might be the D (6 bases). The germline V gene encodes CDR1 MNHEY and CDR2 SMNVEV (reference sequence). Trimming left V 4 bases short and J 5 bases short, with 20 bases between. CDR3 length: 16 residues. CDR3 residues: CASSSVSGTPQETQYF. Written as DNA, the CDR3 is TGTGCCAGCAGTTCCGTCTCCGGGACACCCCAGGAGACCCAGTACTTC.

The gene calls are TRBV6-5 and TRBJ2-1, with D tentatively TRBD1 (6 bases). This CDR3 spans 15 amino acids. The germline V gene encodes CDR1 MNHEY and CDR2 SVGAGI. Trimming took off 0 bases at V and 5 bases at J, with 11 bases between the two ends. The DNA for the CDR3 is TGTGCCAGCAGTTACTCGACAGGTACTAACAATGAGCAGTTCTTC. It translates to CASSYSTGTNNEQFF.

This chain links TRBV7-9 with TRBJ2-3; a weak D match, TRBD2 (6 bases). This CDR3 region has 15 residues. Germline CDR1 reads SEHNR; CDR2 reads FQNEAQ (reference sequence). Between the trimmed V and J ends, which lost 5 bases and 0 bases, there was a span of 12 bases. The CDR3 loop is CASSVYSGSTDTQYF. The CDR3 bases are TGTGCCAGCAGCGTATATAGCGGTAGCACAGATACGCAGTATTTT.

The V gene is TRBV20-1, the J gene TRBJ2-1; TRBD1 is a possible D gene (6 bases). Trimming pared 5 bases from V and 12 bases from J, leaving 14 bases between. CDR1 and CDR2 (germline): DFQATT, SNEGSKA (reference sequence). The CDR3 has 11 amino acids. CDR3 in amino acids: CSAVTGSGQFF. In DNA, the CDR3 is TGCAGTGCTGTAACAGGGTCGGGGCAGTTCTTC.

CDR3 amino acids: CASSQALLAGGDTQYF. CDR3 DNA sequence: TGCGCCAGCAGCCAAGCTCTACTAGCGGGAGGCGATACGCAGTATTTT. V gene TRBV4-1 combines with J gene TRBJ2-3, with 12 bases identical to TRBD2. The J segment lost 6 bases and the V segment lost 1 base, leaving 5 bases of the junction unmatched. The CDR3 extends over 16 amino acids. CDR1 MGHRA and CDR2 YSYEKL come from the germline V gene.

The rearrangement uses TRBV7-2 and TRBJ2-3, with D possibly called TRBD1 or TRBD2 (5 bases each). From germline, CDR1 is SGHTA and CDR2 FQGNSA. The CDR3 runs 13 residues. V lost 8 bases to trimming and J lost 0 bases, with 9 bases between them. The CDR3 nucleotides read TGTGCCAGCGGGTGGGACAGCACAGATACGCAGTATTTT. Protein sequence: CASGWDSTDTQYF.

The V call is TRBV6-1, the J call TRBJ2-3; 7 nucleotides align to TRBD1. The CDR3 runs 16 residues. Trimming removed 0 bases from V and 3 bases from J; junction bases left unmatched: 6. Germline V lookup: CDR1 MNHNS, CDR2 SASEGT. The CDR3 sequence is CASSEAAGTATDTQYF. In DNA, the CDR3 is TGTGCCAGCAGTGAAGCAGCCGGGACAGCAACAGATACGCAGTATTTT.

This clonotype occurred a few times. The chain carries TRBV27 and TRBJ2-5, with D unresolved. The CDR3 spans 11 residues. Germline CDR1 MNHEY, CDR2 SMNVEV (reference sequence). Trimming shortened V by 3 bases and J by 4 bases, and 3 bases separated the two germline ends. CDR3 sequence reads: CASSLRETQYF. Written as DNA, the CDR3 is TGTGCCAGCAGTTTGAGAGAGACCCAGTACTTC.